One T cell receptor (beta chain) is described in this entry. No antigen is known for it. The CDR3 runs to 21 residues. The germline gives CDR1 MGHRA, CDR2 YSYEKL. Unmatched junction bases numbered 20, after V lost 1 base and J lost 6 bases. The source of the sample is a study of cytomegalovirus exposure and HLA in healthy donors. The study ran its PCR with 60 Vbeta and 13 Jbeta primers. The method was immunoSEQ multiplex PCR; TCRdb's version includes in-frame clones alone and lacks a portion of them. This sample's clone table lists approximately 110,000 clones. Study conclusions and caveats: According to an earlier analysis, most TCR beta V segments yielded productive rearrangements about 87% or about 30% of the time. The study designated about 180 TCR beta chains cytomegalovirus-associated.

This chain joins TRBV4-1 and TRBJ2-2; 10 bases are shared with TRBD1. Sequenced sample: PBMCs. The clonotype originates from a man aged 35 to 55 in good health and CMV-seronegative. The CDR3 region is CASSQAAGQGRWDSRPGELFF. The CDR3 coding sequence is TGCGCCAGCAGCCAAGCTGCGGGACAGGGGCGTTGGGATTCGAGACCCGGGGAGCTGTTTTTT.